The clone carrying this T cell receptor beta chain came up a few times. Its antigen is undetermined. The data stem from a study of response to subunit inactivated influenza vaccine. Whole-study findings and limits: After each seasonal influenza vaccination, few new T cells are recruited, the authors suggested.

Germline CDR1 SGHRS, CDR2 YFSETQ. Trimming took 4 bases from V and 8 from J; bases not matched to a gene: 5. The CDR3 runs to 13 residues. Via MiXCR, TCRdb re-called the RT-PCR reads, giving one row per CDR3 protein. This sample has over 400,000 distinct CDR3 sequences; 10% to 15% occur once, and the top ten carry around 12%. The chain combines TRBV5-1 with TRBJ1-2; 10 bases map to TRBD1. The sequence came from a man in his forties or fifties who received an inactivated influenza vaccine. This specimen was PBMCs from blood, taken roughly 45 days after vaccination. The CDR3 here is CASSPGQGEGYTF. CDR3 bases: TGCGCCAGCAGCCCCGGACAGGGGGAAGGCTACACCTTC.